These 6 T cell receptor beta chains originate from one sample sequenced in a study of beta chain features in type 1 diabetes. Expressed TCRB transcripts were sequenced after all isolated RNA was converted to cDNA. The data were produced by immunoSEQ multiplex PCR, yet TCRdb's version contains in-frame clones alone and is incomplete. The sample has 250,000 to 300,000 clones, approximately 24% seen once. Findings of the study overall: When Type 1 diabetes patients were examined, their TCRB CDR3s proved moderately but significantly shorter in all four CD4+ subsets.

No antigen has been identified for these receptors. The sequencing sample was made of naive CD4+ T cells from blood. These receptors were collected from a woman in her 30s with type 1 diabetes.

The rearrangement links TRBV11-2 to TRBJ2-2, with TRBD1 identical over 10 bases. CDR1 is SGHAT, CDR2 FQNNGV, per germline. The CDR3 is 15 residues long. V shed 7 bases and J 8 bases; nucleotides not matched to a gene: 10. CDR3 bases: TGTGCCAGCAATGCCGGGACAGGGGTCACGGGGGAGCTGTTTTTT. It codes for CASNAGTGVTGELFF.

The chain links TRBV5-1 to TRBJ2-1, with D possibly TRBD2 on 6 matching bases. The CDR3 has 15 residues. CDR1 and CDR2 (germline): SGHRS, YFSETQ. The V end was cut by 6 bases, the J end by 0 bases, with 13 bases between. CDR3: CASTSSGSSYNEQFF. DNA of the CDR3: TGCGCCAGCACCTCAAGCGGGTCCTCCTACAATGAGCAGTTCTTC.

This rearrangement joins TRBV7-9 to TRBJ2-1; 9 bases are a match to TRBD2. Germline assignment: CDR1 SEHNR and CDR2 FQNEAQ (reference sequence). The CDR3 length is 14 residues. With V trimmed by 1 base and J by 9 bases, 4 bases remained unmatched. This CDR3 reads CASSLGVAGVEQFF. CDR3 nucleotide sequence: TGTGCCAGCAGCTTAGGGGTAGCGGGAGTTGAGCAGTTCTTC.

Of note for this clone: The sample contains more than one DNA sequence encoding this CDR3. The chain carries TRBV4-1 and TRBJ1-2; 7 bases are shared with TRBD1. This CDR3 is 14 amino acids long. The trim removed 1 base at V and 4 bases at J, leaving 3 bases unmatched. Germline V lookup: CDR1 MGHRA, CDR2 YSYEKL. CDR3 sequence: CASSQGQGSYGYTF. The CDR3 DNA follows: TGCGCCAGCAGCCAAGGACAGGGAAGCTATGGCTACACCTTC.

V is TRBV28 and J is TRBJ2-3, with D perhaps matching TRBD2 (5 bases). V lost 5 bases to trimming and J lost 7 bases, with 13 bases between them. Germline values: CDR1 MDHEN, CDR2 SYDVKM. This CDR3 spans 13 amino acids. The CDR3 here is CASSPPGRHTQYF. The CDR3 nucleotides are TGTGCCAGCAGTCCTCCGGGGAGACATACGCAGTATTTT.

The chain is built from TRBV6-5 and TRBJ2-3; TRBD2 might be the D (6 bases). Germline V CDR1 and CDR2: MNHEY, SVGAGI. V gave up 2 bases and J gave up 1 base, with 13 bases separating them. This CDR3 region has 16 residues. CDR3 protein: CASSYGGGAGTDTQYF. CDR3 coding DNA: TGTGCCAGCAGTTACGGCGGCGGGGCTGGCACAGATACGCAGTATTTT.